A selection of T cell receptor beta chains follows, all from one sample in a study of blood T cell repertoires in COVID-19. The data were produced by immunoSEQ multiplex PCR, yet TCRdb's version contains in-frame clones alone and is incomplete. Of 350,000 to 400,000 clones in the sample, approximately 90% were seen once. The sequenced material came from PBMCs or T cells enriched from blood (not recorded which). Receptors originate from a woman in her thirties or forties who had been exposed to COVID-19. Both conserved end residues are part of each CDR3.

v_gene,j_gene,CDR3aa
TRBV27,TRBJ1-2,CASSLWGQGYGYTF
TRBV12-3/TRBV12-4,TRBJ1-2,CASGLQGHYGYTF
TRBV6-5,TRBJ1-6,CASSSTGGRSPLHF
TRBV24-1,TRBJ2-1,CATTSGPDNEQFF
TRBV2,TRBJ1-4,CASVRYGTETEKLFF
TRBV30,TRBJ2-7,CAWSVPRGMTYEQYF
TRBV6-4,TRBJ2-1,CASSDSGSGRKVEQFF
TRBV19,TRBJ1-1,CASKASGDTEAFF
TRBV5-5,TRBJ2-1,CASSSTSGSWNEQFF
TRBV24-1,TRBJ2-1,CATSDPSRRTGVVF
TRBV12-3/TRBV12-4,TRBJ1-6,CASSHRVDSPLHF
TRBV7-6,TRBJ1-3,CASSAQTGSGNTIYF
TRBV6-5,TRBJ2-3,CASRPSGRGDTQYF
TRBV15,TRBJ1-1,CATSSTGDTEAFF
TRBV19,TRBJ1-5,CASTLQGEQPQHF
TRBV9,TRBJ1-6,CASSGRDRGRFSSPLHF
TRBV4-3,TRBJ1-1,CASSQERGTEAFF
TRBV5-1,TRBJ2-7,CASSLGRNLQGPRSYEQYF
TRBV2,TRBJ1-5,CASDAREGRSNQPQHF
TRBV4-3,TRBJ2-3,CASSQGGGGADTQYF
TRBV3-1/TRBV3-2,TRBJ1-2,CASSQGGQVEGYTF
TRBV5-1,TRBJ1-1,CASSPRGQGILNTEAFF
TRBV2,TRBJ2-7,CASTWTSGSDEQYF
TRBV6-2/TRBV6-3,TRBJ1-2,CASSKPLGQGIGYTF
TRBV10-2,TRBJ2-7,CASSPLRTGRTSEQYF
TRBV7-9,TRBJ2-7,CASSLVGASSYEQYF
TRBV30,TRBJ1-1,CAWSITRKAEAFF
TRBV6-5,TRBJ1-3,CASRVSASSGNTIYF
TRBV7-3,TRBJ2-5,CASSLTGVGLARYQETQYF
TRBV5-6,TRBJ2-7,CASSQGTGDPLYEQYF
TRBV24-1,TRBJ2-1,CATSDNQGSLSYNEQFF
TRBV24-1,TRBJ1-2,CATSDFIADIRIYGYTF
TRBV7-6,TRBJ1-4,CASSSGQDGEKLFF
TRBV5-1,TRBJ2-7,CASSLAMSAGIKSSYEQYF
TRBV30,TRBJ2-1,CAWSFGGASYNEQFF
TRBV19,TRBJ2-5,CASRTAGVETQYF
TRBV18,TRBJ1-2,CASSPKTGPGYTF
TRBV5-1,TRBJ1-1,CASSGVGRDMNTEAFF
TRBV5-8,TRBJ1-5,CASGTALNQPQHF
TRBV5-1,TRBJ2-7,CASSLFEAEQYF
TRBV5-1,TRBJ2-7,CASSSGKVVGQTFYEQYF
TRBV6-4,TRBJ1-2,CASTQESGDYGYTF
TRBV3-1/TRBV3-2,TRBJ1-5,CASSQTGEESNQPQHF
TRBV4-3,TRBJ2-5,CASSQTGTVGLETQYF